This passage covers 12 T cell receptor beta chains from one sample sequenced in a study of shared clonotypes between healthy human individuals. Sequencing was performed with immunoSEQ multiplex PCR; in TCRdb, only in-frame clones are kept and a portion is missing. The table shows over 2 million clones, with under 95% occurring only once. Sequencing used naive CD4+ T cells from PBMCs. Sample subset: CD45RA+ positively selected. These receptors were collected from a man in his late teens or twenties in good health. Some clones in this sample may be carry-over from other donors' samples.

The chain carries TRBV6-5 and TRBJ2-1; the D is unclear. The CDR3 is 15 amino acids. Per the germline V gene, CDR1 is MNHEY and CDR2 is SVGAGI. With 6 bases removed from V and 0 bases from J, the gap between germline ends came to 12 bases. CDR3: CASRLTLSSYNEQFF. CDR3 nucleotides: TGTGCCAGCAGGTTGACTTTGAGCTCCTACAATGAGCAGTTCTTC.

The rearrangement links TRBV10-3 to TRBJ2-1; no clear D gene. The ends were cut back, 0 bases at V and 7 bases at J, with 16 bases in the middle. The germline gives CDR1 ENHRY, CDR2 SYGVKD. There are 16 residues in the CDR3. The CDR3 protein is CAISESMSTIGNEQFF. The CDR3, as DNA: TGTGCCATCAGTGAGTCGATGTCCACCATTGGTAATGAGCAGTTCTTC.

The chain has TRBV5-4 and TRBJ2-7; D is unresolved. V was trimmed by 3 bases and J by 5 bases, leaving 12 bases between them. This CDR3 contains 13 residues. The germline V gene has CDR1 SGHNT and CDR2 YYREEE (reference sequence). The CDR3 here is CASSSPTSNEQYF. CDR3 in DNA: TGTGCCAGCAGCTCCCCCACCTCGAACGAGCAGTACTTC.

This rearrangement joins TRBV2 to TRBJ1-5, with TRBD1 matching 7 bases. The CDR3 totals 14 residues. From germline, CDR1 is SNHLY and CDR2 FYNNEI. V shed 4 bases, J shed 7 bases, and the junction held 7 bases outside the gene matches. CDR3 region: CASSAAGGRQPQHF. Here the CDR3 DNA reads TGTGCCAGCAGTGCGGCAGGGGGTCGGCAGCCCCAGCATTTT. Full variable domain (rest looked up from reference TRBV2 and TRBJ1-5): EPEVTQTPSHQVTQMGQEVILRCVPISNHLYFYWYRQILGQKVEFLVSFYNNEISEKSEIFDDQFSVERPDGSNFTLKIRSTKLEDSAMYFCASSAAGGRQPQHFGDGTRLSIL.

Notes on this clone: This sample also contains other DNA sequences that code for the same CDR3. The V gene is TRBV30, the J gene TRBJ1-5; no reliable D call. V lost 0 bases, J lost 4 bases, and 7 bases lay in between. The CDR3 length is 13 residues. Germline loops: CDR1 GTSNPN, CDR2 SVGIG (reference sequence). In nucleotides, the CDR3 is TGTGCCTGGAGTGTACGGGGTAATCAGCCCCAGCATTTT. It yields the protein CAWSVRGNQPQHF. Full variable domain (missing parts from reference TRBV30 and TRBJ1-5): SQTIHQWPATLVQPVGSPLSLECTVEGTSNPNLYWYRQAAGRGLQLLFYSVGIGQISSEVPQNLSASRPQDRQFILSSKKLLLSDSGFYLCAWSVRGNQPQHFGDGTRLSIL.

This chain links TRBV7-9 with TRBJ2-7, with D possibly matching TRBD1 (5 bases). The CDR3 has 19 amino acids. CDR1 is SEHNR and CDR2 is FQNEAQ in the germline V gene (reference sequence). V lost 4 bases and J lost 0, with 25 bases in between. Here the CDR3 DNA reads TGTGCCAGCAGCTCGCCCAAATTCCCCTCAGGGAAGGGCTCCTACGAGCAGTACTTC. Translating it yields CASSSPKFPSGKGSYEQYF.

This chain links TRBV6-1 with TRBJ2-1; D is uncertain. This CDR3 spans 15 amino acids. Trimming shortened V by 2 bases and J by 0 bases, and 8 bases separated the two germline ends. The germline V gene has CDR1 MNHNS and CDR2 SASEGT. CDR3 coding DNA: TGTGCCAGCAGTGAACAGGCGAGCTCCTACAATGAGCAGTTCTTC. This codes for CASSEQASSYNEQFF.

The V and J genes are TRBV7-8 and TRBJ2-7, with D perhaps TRBD1 (6 bases). Trimming removed 1 base at V and 3 bases at J, with 10 bases between. The CDR3 is made up of 14 amino acids. Germline V lookup: CDR1 SGHVS, CDR2 FQNEAQ. The CDR3 reads CASSLVRGSYEQYF. CDR3 coding DNA: TGTGCCAGCAGCTTAGTTAGGGGGAGCTACGAGCAGTACTTC.

The chain couples TRBV28 to TRBJ2-1, with 12 bases aligning to TRBD2. CDR3 length equals 17 residues. Germline CDR1 is MDHEN and CDR2 is SYDVKM. Unmatched junction bases numbered 10, after V lost 10 bases and J lost 0 bases. CDR3 nucleotide sequence: TGTGCCACCCGTGGGACTAGCGGGCAGAGCTCCTACAATGAGCAGTTCTTC. It is translated as CATRGTSGQSSYNEQFF.

The V call is TRBV5-1, the J call TRBJ1-1; perhaps TRBD1 as D (5 bases). CDR3 length equals 16 residues. CDR1 is SGHRS and CDR2 is YFSETQ in the germline V gene. Between the trimmed V and J ends, which lost 0 bases and 1 base, there was a span of 13 bases. As DNA, the CDR3 is TGCGCCAGCAGCTTGGCCACTAGTGGACAGAACACTGAAGCTTTCTTT. Protein sequence: CASSLATSGQNTEAFF.

The V gene is TRBV6-6, the J gene TRBJ2-7, with 11 bases matching TRBD1. Per the germline V gene, CDR1 is MNHNY and CDR2 is SVGAGI (reference sequence). V lost 10 bases to trimming and J lost 6 bases; unmatched junction nucleotides: 5. CDR3 size: 12 residues. As DNA, the CDR3 is TGTGCCAACGGACAGGGGGCTGGCGAGCAGTACTTC. Its translation is CANGQGAGEQYF.

The V gene is TRBV6-5, the J gene TRBJ2-7; possibly TRBD1 or TRBD2 for D (5 bases each). This CDR3 has 14 residues. The germline CDR1 and CDR2 sequences are MNHEY and SVGAGI. Trimming stripped 6 bases from V and 6 bases from J, with 18 bases between. In nucleotides, the CDR3 is TGTGCCAGCAGACCAGGGAGAGGTTATGCCGAGCAGTACTTC. This gives the protein CASRPGRGYAEQYF.